The clone carrying this T cell receptor beta chain was found once. This record belongs to a study of blood T cell repertoires in COVID-19. For the study at large: Researchers got acute and convalescent COVID-19 samples from the United States, Italy and Spain. The cDNA or gDNA used as material had been derived from T cells, B-cell-depleted T cells, or PBMCs.

This CDR3 comprises 13 residues. CDR1 and CDR2 (germline): GTSNPN, SVGIG (reference sequence). Authors' data handling: How many nucleated cells were present was estimated from reference gene primer amplification. The protocol was immunoSEQ multiplex PCR, while the TCRdb copy is restricted to in-frame clones and leaves out a portion. V and J calls plus clone size are reproduced from that table; the DNA served to infer D and trimming. The table lists approximately 150,000 clones, approximately 88% of them singletons. The rearrangement joins TRBV30 to TRBJ1-1; D unclear. Sequencing used peripheral blood. This TCR came from a human donor in a cohort sampled during active COVID-19. In DNA, the CDR3 is TGTGGGTGCGGATTAATGGGGAACACTGAAGCTTTCTTT. Protein sequence: CGCGLMGNTEAFF.